The 6 T cell receptor beta chains below all came from one sample that was sequenced in a study of naive and memory T cell subsets. Both TRBC1 and TRBC2 were covered by a beta constant-region primer of two equimolar oligonucleotides. One entry per CDR3 protein, called by TCRdb with MiXCR from the UMI-ligation and nested PCR reads. Among about 85,000 distinct CDR3 sequences listed, around 13% were seen once. Sequencing used central memory CD4+ T cells from blood. The receptors were sampled from a human donor in good health.

In DNA form, the CDR3 reads TGTGCCAGCAGGGGACAGGGGGCTTCCTATAATTCACCCCTCCACTTT. Its protein product is CASRGQGASYNSPLHF. The genes are TRBV28 and TRBJ1-6, with TRBD1 matching over 12 bases. J lost 1 base, V lost 6 bases, and 1 base had no gene match. Looked up from germline, CDR1 is MDHEN and CDR2 is SYDVKM. This CDR3 has 16 amino acids.

This clonotype was observed at least ten times. The rearrangement uses TRBV18 and TRBJ2-3, with D possibly matching TRBD1 (6 bases). V was pared by 1 base and J by 4 bases, with 9 bases between. The CDR3 length is 14 residues. Per germline, CDR1 KGHSH and CDR2 LQKENI. CDR3: CASSPLTGSDTQYF. The CDR3 DNA is TGTGCCAGCTCACCACTCACAGGGTCAGATACGCAGTATTTT.

This clonotype was detected ten times or more. The V gene is TRBV6-2 or TRBV6-3, the J gene TRBJ1-5, with a weak D call TRBD1 (5 bases). The CDR3 has 15 amino acids. The V gene's germline CDR1 is MNHEY and CDR2 SVGEGT. V was cut by 5 bases and J by 5 bases, with 16 bases left in between. The CDR3 region is CASSLGWGSYQPQHF. CDR3 DNA: TGTGCCAGCAGTCTGGGTTGGGGGTCATATCAGCCCCAGCATTTT.

The CDR3 nucleotides read TGCGCCAGCAGTGTGGCGGGAGGGTATGACGAGCAGTACTTC. Encoded protein: CASSVAGGYDEQYF. The chain combines TRBV23-1 with TRBJ2-7; 9 bases match TRBD2. Being an ORF, TRBV23-1 has a function that is uncertain. The CDR3 is 14 residues long. V was clipped by 5 bases and J by 5 bases; unmatched bases: 7.

The chain links TRBV29-1 to TRBJ2-7; the D gene could be TRBD1 or TRBD2 (5 bases each). The V end lost 1 base, the J end lost 7 bases, and 17 bases lay between the germline ends. Germline V CDR1 and CDR2: SQVTM, ANQGSEA. This CDR3 contains 14 residues. The CDR3 DNA reads TGCAGCGTTGAAGTGGGGACCTACATCGGAGAGCAGTACTTC. Translating it yields CSVEVGTYIGEQYF.

This clonotype has more than one count but fewer than ten. The V call is TRBV6-4, the J call TRBJ2-4; 8 positions agree with TRBD2. Germline CDR1 MRHNA, CDR2 SNTAGT. The CDR3 contains 22 residues. The junction had 28 bases not matched to a gene; V was cut back by 7 bases and J by 2 bases. The CDR3 spells CASISPEREPPPPGSTKNIQYF. In DNA form, the CDR3 reads TGTGCCAGCATAAGTCCTGAGCGGGAGCCTCCTCCACCCGGGTCCACCAAAAACATTCAGTACTTC.